This T cell receptor beta chain was captured in a study of tumour-infiltrating T cells in Burkitt lymphoma. Produced via immunoSEQ multiplex PCR; TCRdb's table is partial and in-frame only. The sample lists 13,000 to 15,000 clones, roughly 77% occurring once. J was trimmed by 1 base and V by 0 bases; bases with no gene match: 9. CDR3 size: 19 residues. Germline V gene data show CDR1 as SGHNT and CDR2 as YYREEE (reference sequence). Sequences were obtained from tumor tissue. V usage is TRBV5-4 and J usage is TRBJ2-1; 11 nucleotides align to TRBD2. The receptor was isolated from a human donor with diffuse large B-cell lymphoma. The CDR3 loop is CASSLGLLAGAASYNEQFF. CDR3 sequence (DNA): TGTGCCAGCAGCTTGGGGCTACTAGCGGGGGCGGCTTCCTACAATGAGCAGTTCTTC.